This TCR beta chain was obtained from a study of beta chain features in type 1 diabetes. On the study more broadly: In all, some 100 million sorted cells from all samples were analyzed. General study findings and limits: Although PCR might favor shorter templates, it would do so equally in patients and controls. Moderately but significantly shorter TCRB CDR3s were found in Type 1 diabetes patients in all four CD4+ subsets.

With regard to this clone: No antigen is known for it.

In germline, CDR1 is GTSNPN, CDR2 SVGIG (reference sequence). The ends lost 0 bases at V and 10 bases at J; junction bases unmatched: 5. The length of the CDR3 is 13 residues. cDNA synthesis used the whole RNA isolate, giving expressed TCRB sequences. Profiled with immunoSEQ multiplex PCR; TCRdb holds only in-frame clones, not every one. The sample includes around 340,000 clones, about 18% of them seen just once. This sequence originates from a woman aged 18-29 years in good health. The V and J genes are TRBV30 and TRBJ1-3; 8 bases are a match to TRBD1. The sequencing sample was made of naive CD4+ T cells from blood. CDR3 nucleotide sequence: TGTGCCTGGAGTGTACAGAACAGGGGGACCATATATTTT. This translates into CAWSVQNRGTIYF. The variable domain in full, completed from reference TRBV30 and TRBJ1-3, reads SQTIHQWPATLVQPVGSPLSLECTVEGTSNPNLYWYRQAAGRGLQLLFYSVGIGQISSEVPQNLSASRPQDRQFILSSKKLLLSDSGFYLCAWSVQNRGTIYFGEGSWLTVV.